This T cell receptor beta chain was recovered during a study of cytomegalovirus exposure and HLA in healthy donors. This clone appeared a few times. What it recognizes is unknown. Only in-frame clones appear in the TCRdb table, and some are missing; sequencing was by immunoSEQ multiplex PCR. The sample carries 200,000 to 300,000 clones, around 90% recorded once. Study-wide points: TCR beta chains numbering roughly 150 were designated cytomegalovirus-associated. First-cohort TCR clusters were later found to tend to co-occur in the 130 or so validation repertoires. In vitro confirmation showed a few CMV-associated chains to be CMV antigen specific.

Trimming pared 3 bases from V and 6 bases from J, leaving 16 bases between. Germline assignment: CDR1 SGHDN and CDR2 FVKESK. This CDR3 is built from 15 residues. The chain is built from TRBV14 and TRBJ2-3; D might be TRBD2 (6 bases). The sample taken for sequencing was PBMCs. This TCR was recovered from a woman under 40 in good health and CMV-seronegative. CDR3 loop: CASSHDRGNWDTQYF. CDR3 sequence (DNA): TGTGCCAGCAGCCATGATCGCGGGAACTGGGATACGCAGTATTTT.